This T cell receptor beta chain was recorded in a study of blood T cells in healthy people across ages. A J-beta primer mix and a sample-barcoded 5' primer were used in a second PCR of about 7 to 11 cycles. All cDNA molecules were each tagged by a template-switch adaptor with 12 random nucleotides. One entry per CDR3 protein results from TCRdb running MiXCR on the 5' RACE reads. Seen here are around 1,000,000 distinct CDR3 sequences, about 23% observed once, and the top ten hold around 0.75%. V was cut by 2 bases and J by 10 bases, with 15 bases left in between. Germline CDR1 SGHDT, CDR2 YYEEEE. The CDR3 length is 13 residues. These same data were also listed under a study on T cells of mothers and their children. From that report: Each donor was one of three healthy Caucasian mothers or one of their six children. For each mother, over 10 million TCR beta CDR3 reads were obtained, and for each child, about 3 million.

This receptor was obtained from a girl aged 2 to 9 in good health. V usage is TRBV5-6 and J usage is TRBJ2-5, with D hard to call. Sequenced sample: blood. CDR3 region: CASSFLINDDQYF. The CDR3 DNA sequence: TGTGCCAGCAGCTTCCTGATAAATGATGACCAGTACTTC.